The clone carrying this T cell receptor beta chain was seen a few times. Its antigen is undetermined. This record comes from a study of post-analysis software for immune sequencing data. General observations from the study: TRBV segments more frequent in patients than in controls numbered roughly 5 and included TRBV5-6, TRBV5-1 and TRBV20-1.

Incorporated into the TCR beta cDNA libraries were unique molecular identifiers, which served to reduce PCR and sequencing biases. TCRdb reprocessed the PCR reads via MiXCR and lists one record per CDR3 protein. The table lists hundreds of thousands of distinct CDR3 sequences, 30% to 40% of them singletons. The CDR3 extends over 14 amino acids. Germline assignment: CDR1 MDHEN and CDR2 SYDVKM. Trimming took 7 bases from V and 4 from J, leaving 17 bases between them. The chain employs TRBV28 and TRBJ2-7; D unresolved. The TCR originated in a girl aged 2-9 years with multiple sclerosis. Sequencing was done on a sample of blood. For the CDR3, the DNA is TGTGCCAGCACCCAGTTCCAGTCCCTTTACGAGCAGTACTTC. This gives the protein CASTQFQSLYEQYF.